The TCR beta chain described here comes from a study of blood T cell repertoires in COVID-19. Study overall: The United States, Italy and Spain provided the acute and convalescent COVID-19 samples. Sources were T cells, B-cell-depleted T cells, or PBMCs; the material itself was cDNA or gDNA.

The protocol was immunoSEQ multiplex PCR, while the TCRdb copy is restricted to in-frame clones and leaves out a portion. Here the sample spans approximately 300,000 clones, roughly 80% being singletons. Trimming removed 1 base at V and 7 bases at J, with 10 bases between. The CDR3 has 14 amino acids. CDR1 and CDR2 from the germline V gene are MDHEN and SYDVKM. Sequenced input: peripheral blood. The chain combines TRBV28 with TRBJ2-2; no definite D call. This receptor was identified in a person aged 65 to 79 with COVID-19, enrolled during active disease. CDR3 sequence reads: CASSLFSSSGELFF. CDR3 DNA: TGTGCCAGCAGTTTATTTTCCTCCAGCGGGGAGCTGTTTTTT.